This TCR beta chain is from a study of T cell repertoires in cytomegalovirus infection. Study-wide results and caveats: CMV-specific TCR beta clonotypes restricted by HLA-C dominated the ex vivo response.

This clonotype appeared a few times. What it binds is not known. The CDR3 sequence is 15 residues long. Germline V CDR1 and CDR2: MGHRA, YSYEKL. V lost 4 bases to trimming and J lost 3 bases, with 16 bases between them. TCRdb reanalysed the reads using MiXCR and keeps one entry per CDR3 protein. Among about 830,000 distinct CDR3 sequences listed, about 33% were seen once. The chain employs TRBV4-1 and TRBJ2-7; weak D call: TRBD1 (6 bases). The sample in question was cultured CD8+ T cells from PBMCs, obtained from culture after CMV antigen stimulation. The origin of this receptor is a human donor in good health (CMV status not recorded). Some clones in this sample may be carry-over from other donors' samples. The CDR3 loop reads CASSPRDTPHYEQYF. The CDR3 DNA sequence: TGCGCCAGCAGCCCCCGGGACACCCCTCACTACGAGCAGTACTTC.